This T cell receptor (beta chain) was captured in a study of PD-1 blockade in classical Hodgkin lymphoma. Study-level results: Patients were excluded if nivolumab began under 1 year after ASCT (the autologous transplant). Complete responders' baseline diversity resembled that of newly diagnosed patients. The study found that TCR diversity rose significantly by C4D1 in CD4+ but not CD8+ cells.

As regards this clone: No antigen is known for it.

Trimming at V came to 3 bases and at J to 6 bases, leaving 8 bases not matched to a gene. This CDR3 has 16 amino acids. Germline CDR1 is SGHNT and CDR2 is YYREEE (reference sequence). Generated by immunoSEQ multiplex PCR, the TCRdb table keeps only in-frame clones and is missing some. Of about 24,000 clones in the sample, approximately 70% were seen once. As for time point: cycle 4 day 1 (C4D1), after less than 7 weeks of nivolumab. Brentuximab vedotin exposure varied among the patients, all of whom had relapsed after autologous stem cell transplantation. The patients, who had relapsed/refractory classical Hodgkin lymphoma, achieved best responses of complete response, partial response or progressive disease.

This sequence was found in a human donor with classical Hodgkin lymphoma. Sequencing used peripheral blood mononuclear cells (PBMCs), obtained before the fourth cycle of nivolumab. The V and J genes are TRBV5-4 and TRBJ2-2; the match to TRBD2 covers 10 bases. Written as DNA, the CDR3 is TGTGCCAGCAGCTGGATACGTAGCGGGGGGTCCGGGGAGCTGTTTTTT. It codes for CASSWIRSGGSGELFF. The entire variable domain, with the rest obtained from reference TRBV5-4 and TRBJ2-2, is as follows: ETGVTQSPTHLIKTRGQQVTLRCSSQSGHNTVSWYQQALGQGPQFIFQYYREEENGRGNFPPRFSGLQFPNYSSELNVNALELDDSALYLCASSWIRSGGSGELFFGEGSRLTVL.